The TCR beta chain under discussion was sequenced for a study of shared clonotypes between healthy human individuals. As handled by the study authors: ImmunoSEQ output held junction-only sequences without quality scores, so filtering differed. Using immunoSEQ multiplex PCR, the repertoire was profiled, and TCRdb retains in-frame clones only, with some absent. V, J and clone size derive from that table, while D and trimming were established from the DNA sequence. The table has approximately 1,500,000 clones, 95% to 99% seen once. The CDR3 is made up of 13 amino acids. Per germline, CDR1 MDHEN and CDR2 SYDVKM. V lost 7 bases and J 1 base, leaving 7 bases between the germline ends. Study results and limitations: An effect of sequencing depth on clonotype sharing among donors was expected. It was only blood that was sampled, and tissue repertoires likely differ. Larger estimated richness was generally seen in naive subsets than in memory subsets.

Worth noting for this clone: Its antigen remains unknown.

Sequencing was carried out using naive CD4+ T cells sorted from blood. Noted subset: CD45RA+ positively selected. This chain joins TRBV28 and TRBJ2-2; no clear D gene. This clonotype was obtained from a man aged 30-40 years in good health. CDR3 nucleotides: TGTGCCAGCAAAGCAGGGAACACCGGGGAGCTGTTTTTT. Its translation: CASKAGNTGELFF.